The 23 T cell receptor beta chains below were found in one sample sequenced in a study of blood T cell repertoires in COVID-19. The assay was immunoSEQ multiplex PCR, and TCRdb's table has in-frame clones only and misses some. The profile shows 250,000 to 350,000 clones, 70% to 90% of them singletons. Sequenced material: PBMCs or T cells enriched from blood (not recorded which). Receptors originate from a woman under 40 who had recovered from COVID-19.

This clone was counted between two and nine times. The J gene is TRBJ1-1, the V gene TRBV28, with no clear D. Trimming removed 5 bases from V and 6 bases from J, with 13 bases in between. This CDR3 has 13 residues. CDR1 MDHEN and CDR2 SYDVKM come from the germline V gene. The CDR3 loop is CASSPPWEAEAFF. The CDR3 coding sequence is TGTGCCAGCAGTCCTCCGTGGGAGGCTGAAGCTTTCTTT.

The CDR3 reads CASSVRDRGLPNYGYTF. As DNA, the CDR3 is TGTGCCAGCAGCGTCCGGGACAGGGGGCTCCCAAACTATGGCTACACCTTC. The chain uses TRBV21-1 and TRBJ1-2; the table's TRBD1 call for D was not verified on the DNA. TRBV21-1 is flagged as a pseudogene. The CDR3 is made up of 17 amino acids.

This chain links TRBV20-1 with TRBJ2-5; D gene ambiguous. Per the germline V gene, CDR1 is DFQATT and CDR2 is SNEGSKA (reference sequence). The V end was cut by 6 bases, the J end by 6 bases, with 11 bases between. This CDR3 is built from 11 residues. The CDR3 nucleotides are TGCAGTGCCCCCCATCAAAAGACCCAGTACTTC. Its protein is CSAPHQKTQYF.

The V gene is TRBV14, the J gene TRBJ2-1; D unresolved. The CDR3 spans 15 residues. Trimming removed 3 bases from V and 4 bases from J, with 13 bases in between. CDR1 is SGHDN, CDR2 FVKESK, per germline. The CDR3 loop is CASSHPTPLYNEQFF. The CDR3 DNA is TGTGCCAGCAGCCACCCAACCCCACTGTACAATGAGCAGTTCTTC.

The rearrangement links TRBV2 to TRBJ2-4; D is unresolved. Trimming pared 10 bases from V and 0 bases from J, leaving 13 bases between. The CDR3 runs 14 residues. Germline values: CDR1 SNHLY, CDR2 FYNNEI. The CDR3 DNA sequence: TGTGCCACCCTGACACATATAGCCAAAAACATTCAGTACTTC. As protein: CATLTHIAKNIQYF.

The V gene is TRBV10-1, the J gene TRBJ2-1; 10 bases are shared with TRBD2. Germline V gives CDR1 WNHNN, CDR2 SYGVQD (reference sequence). CDR3 length equals 16 residues. Trimming cost V 0 bases and J 7 bases; bases outside gene matches: 6. The CDR3 DNA reads as TGCGCCAGCAGTGAGTCGGTAGCGGGGGGCCTTAATGAGCAGTTCTTC. As protein: CASSESVAGGLNEQFF.

This rearrangement joins TRBV19 to TRBJ2-5; 10 bases align to TRBD2. This CDR3 region has 17 residues. Trimming removed 5 bases from V and 5 bases from J; junction bases left unmatched: 14. In germline, CDR1 is LNHDA, CDR2 SQIVND (reference sequence). This chain's CDR3 is CASSPQEVAGGGETQYF. CDR3 coding DNA: TGTGCCAGTAGTCCCCAGGAAGTAGCGGGGGGCGGGGAGACCCAGTACTTC.

This rearrangement joins TRBV28 to TRBJ1-1; D unresolved. Trimming removed 8 bases at V and 4 bases at J, with 29 bases between. Germline assignment: CDR1 MDHEN and CDR2 SYDVKM. There are 18 residues in the CDR3. As DNA, the CDR3 is TGTGCCAGCCCCCCAACAACTCGGTTGAGCGGGTACGGCACTGAAGCTTTCTTT. As protein: CASPPTTRLSGYGTEAFF.

The rearrangement uses TRBV29-1 and TRBJ1-2, with 9 bases identical to TRBD1. CDR3 length equals 15 residues. Germline V CDR1 and CDR2: SQVTM, ANQGSEA. V lost 3 bases to trimming and J lost 0 bases; unmatched junction nucleotides: 5. The DNA for the CDR3 is TGCAGCGTTGACCGGACAGGGGAAGCTAACTATGGCTACACCTTC. Residues: CSVDRTGEANYGYTF.

The chain has TRBV28 and TRBJ1-6; D is undetermined. Looked up from germline, CDR1 is MDHEN and CDR2 is SYDVKM. V was trimmed by 5 bases and J by 6 bases, leaving 11 bases between them. There are 14 residues in the CDR3. CDR3 loop: CASSPPGGNSPLHF. As DNA, the CDR3 is TGTGCCAGCAGTCCGCCGGGTGGTAATTCACCCCTCCACTTT.

The genes are TRBV7-3 and TRBJ2-5; maybe TRBD2 (5 bases). Germline lookup yields CDR1 SGHTA and CDR2 FQGTGA. V gave up 5 bases and J gave up 5 bases, with 18 bases separating them. CDR3 size: 15 residues. The CDR3 nucleotides are TGTGCCAGCAGCCCCACTGGAGTCGGCGGGGAGACCCAGTACTTC. It yields the protein CASSPTGVGGETQYF.

The CDR3 DNA reads TGTGCCAGCGTCACGGGAGTGAGCACAGATACGCAGTATTTT. This translates into CASVTGVSTDTQYF. The rearrangement uses TRBV2 and TRBJ2-3; D perhaps matches TRBD2 (6 bases). The ends were cut back, 8 bases at V and 0 bases at J, with 12 bases in the middle. The CDR3 is made up of 14 amino acids. Germline assignment: CDR1 SNHLY and CDR2 FYNNEI.

The chain uses TRBV10-3 and TRBJ1-1; D ambiguous. V lost 10 bases and J lost 6, with 12 bases in between. Germline CDR1 ENHRY, CDR2 SYGVKD. The CDR3 sequence is 11 residues long. The CDR3 loop reads CATAQQAEAFF. The CDR3 DNA sequence: TGTGCCACCGCCCAACAAGCTGAAGCTTTCTTT.

The chain combines TRBV28 with TRBJ1-6, with D tentatively TRBD1 (5 bases). The CDR3 is 14 residues long. Trimming cost V 3 bases and J 6 bases, with 9 bases left between them. Germline loops: CDR1 MDHEN, CDR2 SYDVKM. The CDR3 is CASSLGGGNSPLHF. The CDR3 DNA sequence: TGTGCCAGCAGTTTGGGGGGGGGTAATTCACCCCTCCACTTT.

J is TRBJ1-1 and V is TRBV19; D unclear. This CDR3 has 13 amino acids. V shed 4 bases and J shed 0 bases, with 6 bases lying between them. CDR1 and CDR2 (germline): LNHDA, SQIVND (reference sequence). The CDR3 sequence is CASSTDMNTEAFF. CDR3 nucleotides: TGTGCCAGTAGTACAGATATGAACACTGAAGCTTTCTTT.

This chain connects TRBV9 to TRBJ2-5; D perhaps matches TRBD2 (5 bases). V was pared by 0 bases and J by 5 bases, with 20 bases between. Germline values: CDR1 SGDLS, CDR2 YYNGEE. The CDR3 is made up of 17 amino acids. CDR3 region: CASSVGGRTAAGETQYF. The DNA for the CDR3 is TGTGCCAGCAGCGTAGGCGGGCGGACGGCCGCGGGTGAGACCCAGTACTTC.

The V call is TRBV9, the J call TRBJ1-6; 7 bases align to TRBD1. This CDR3 has 14 residues. J gave up 10 bases and V 3 bases, and 7 bases lay outside the gene matches. The V gene's germline CDR1 is SGDLS and CDR2 YYNGEE. The CDR3 DNA reads TGTGCCAGCAGCGCAGACAGGGTCTTATCACCCCTCCACTTT. Protein: CASSADRVLSPLHF.

The chain is built from TRBV28 and TRBJ1-5; no clear D. Germline V gene data show CDR1 as MDHEN and CDR2 as SYDVKM. Trimming shortened V by 6 bases and J by 11 bases, and 17 bases separated the two germline ends. This CDR3 contains 13 residues. The CDR3 DNA reads TGTGCCAGCAGCCGCGACGGGGTATCGGCCCAGCATTTT. It is translated as CASSRDGVSAQHF.

The genes are TRBV5-1 and TRBJ1-1, with 8 nucleotides matching TRBD1. Germline lookup yields CDR1 SGHRS and CDR2 YFSETQ. The CDR3 length is 20 residues. The junction had 21 bases not matched to a gene; V was cut back by 4 bases and J by 1 base. Written as DNA, the CDR3 is TGCGCCAGCAGCCAAAGCCCTCTGAGCGGACAGGGAAGAGGGAACACTGAAGCTTTCTTT. This translates into CASSQSPLSGQGRGNTEAFF.

The rearrangement links TRBV20-1 to TRBJ2-7; 7 bases map to TRBD2. This CDR3 is 13 amino acids long. CDR1 DFQATT and CDR2 SNEGSKA come from the germline V gene (reference sequence). V dropped 3 bases and J dropped 5; count of bases not matched to a gene: 7. The CDR3 DNA reads TGCAGTGCTAGTATTCCGGGACTAAACGAGCAGTACTTC. Translation: CSASIPGLNEQYF.

The CDR3 sequence is CASSGTDRADTQYF. Written as DNA, the CDR3 is TGCGCCAGCAGCGGGACAGATCGGGCAGATACGCAGTATTTT. The chain is built from TRBV5-1 and TRBJ2-3, with 7 bases that match TRBD1. In germline, CDR1 is SGHRS, CDR2 YFSETQ. J was trimmed by 4 bases and V by 4 bases; bases with no gene match: 6. The length of the CDR3 is 14 residues.

The chain is built from TRBV10-3 and TRBJ2-7; D uncertain. CDR1 is ENHRY, CDR2 SYGVKD, per germline. This CDR3 is built from 12 residues. Trimming cost V 6 bases and J 3 bases, with 9 bases left between them. The CDR3 DNA reads as TGTGCCATCAGCCCTCAGAACTACGAGCAGTACTTC. Protein product: CAISPQNYEQYF.

The genes are TRBV6-5 and TRBJ2-7, with TRBD2 matching 11 bases. The J segment lost 6 bases and the V segment lost 5 bases, leaving 3 bases of the junction unmatched. The CDR3 spans 13 residues. The germline CDR1 and CDR2 sequences are MNHEY and SVGAGI. The CDR3 DNA is TGTGCCAGCAGTCTAGCGGGGGGTGGCGAGCAGTACTTC. It translates to CASSLAGGGEQYF.